This T cell receptor beta chain was identified during a study of beta chain features in type 1 diabetes. Reverse transcription of all isolated RNA meant that expressed TCRB transcripts were sequenced. The method was immunoSEQ multiplex PCR; TCRdb's version includes in-frame clones alone and lacks a portion of them. The data hold around 250,000 clones, with about 26% observed a single time. Sorting that relied on CD45RO/CCR7/CD25/CD127/CD95/CD27 yielded CD4+ naive, central memory, regulatory and stem cell-like memory cells. This clone showed up many times. Its antigen remains unknown. This CDR3 has 15 amino acids. Germline CDR1 is MDHEN and CDR2 is SYDVKM. The ends were cut back, 5 bases at V and 4 bases at J, with 18 bases in the middle. Notes on the study in general: At VDJ recombination sites, type 1 diabetes patients had fewer insertions and more deleted nucleotides. The naive, central memory and Treg TCRB repertoires of patients appeared to be more similar to one another than those of healthy donors. The analysis here could not establish whether HLA type shapes TCRB rearrangement.

The V call is TRBV28, the J call TRBJ2-7, with D unclear. The origin of this receptor is a young man in good health. Sequenced sample: central memory CD4+ T cells from blood. The CDR3 spells CASSSGSQPPYEQYF. The DNA of the CDR3 is TGTGCCAGCAGTAGTGGGTCTCAACCCCCTTACGAGCAGTACTTC. Full variable domain (remainder filled in from reference TRBV28 and TRBJ2-7): DVKVTQSSRYLVKRTGEKVFLECVQDMDHENMFWYRQDPGLGLRLIYFSYDVKMKEKGDIPEGYSVSREKKERFSLILESASTNQTSMYLCASSSGSQPPYEQYFGPGTRLTVT.